A single sample gave rise to the 28 T cell receptor beta chains below, sequenced in a study of regulatory T cells in long-lasting Graves disease. Building the TCR beta libraries relied on iRepertoire HTBI primers, and CDR3 regions underwent Arm-PCR. TCRdb called the multiplex PCR reads again in MiXCR, with one record for every CDR3 protein. Among hundreds of thousands of distinct CDR3 sequences listed, 15% to 17% were seen once. Time point given: newly diagnosed GD, antithyroid drugs for less than 3 months. From RNA extracted from PBMCs, the TCR library was made. Source: peripheral blood mononuclear cells (PBMCs), taken at new diagnosis, from a patient treated with antithyroid drugs. The source is a female donor with Graves disease.

This clonotype has a handful of counts. The chain employs TRBV15 and TRBJ1-4; D is perhaps TRBD1 (5 bases). Germline V gene sequence: CDR1 LNHNV, CDR2 YYDKDF (reference sequence). V lost 5 bases, J lost 7 bases, and 23 bases lay in between. The CDR3 is 17 amino acids. The CDR3 DNA follows: TGTGCCACCAGCGGAGCACTCCAGGGCTTAGGTACTGAAAAACTGTTTTTT. Protein sequence: CATSGALQGLGTEKLFF.

This clonotype was counted only a few times. The chain combines TRBV10-1 with TRBJ2-3; D ambiguous. Germline assignment: CDR1 WNHNN and CDR2 SYGVQD (reference sequence). Trimming cost V 5 bases and J 8 bases, with 14 bases left between them. There are 13 residues in the CDR3. This CDR3 reads CASSKTLEGTQYF. The CDR3 DNA reads as TGCGCCAGCAGTAAAACCCTCGAAGGTACGCAGTATTTT.

This clonotype was recorded many times. The chain links TRBV27 to TRBJ1-2; 8 bases map to TRBD1. The CDR3 has 17 amino acids. Germline lookup yields CDR1 MNHEY and CDR2 SMNVEV (reference sequence). Germline trimming cut 5 bases from V and 0 bases from J; bases unmatched to any gene: 11. This chain's CDR3 is CASSPLRTGRSNYGYTF. The CDR3 bases are TGTGCCAGCAGTCCGCTCCGGACAGGGCGCTCTAACTATGGCTACACCTTC.

In its sample, this clonotype was seen many times. The rearrangement joins TRBV7-3 to TRBJ2-3, with 7 nucleotides matching TRBD2. The CDR3 consists of 15 residues. The ends lost 5 bases at V and 3 bases at J; junction bases unmatched: 8. Germline V CDR1 and CDR2: SGHTA, FQGTGA. DNA of the CDR3: TGTGCCAGCAGCCTCAGCGGGATAGGGACAGATACGCAGTATTTT. This codes for CASSLSGIGTDTQYF.

The chain uses TRBV13 and TRBJ2-7, with no clear D. V dropped 5 bases and J dropped 2 bases, with 10 bases sitting between them. The CDR3 spans 13 residues. CDR1 is PRHDT and CDR2 is FYEKMQ in the germline V gene (reference sequence). CDR3 protein: CASSAQTPYEQYF. The CDR3 nucleotides are TGTGCCAGCAGCGCGCAAACCCCCTACGAGCAGTACTTC.

A few counts support this clonotype. V is TRBV20-1 and J is TRBJ2-7; 10 nucleotides line up with TRBD2. The CDR3 is 12 residues long. V lost 4 bases and J lost 3; bases outside the gene matches: 0. Per the germline V gene, CDR1 is DFQATT and CDR2 is SNEGSKA (reference sequence). The CDR3 nucleotides are TGCAGTGCTACTAGCGGGGGCTACGAGCAGTACTTC. Protein sequence: CSATSGGYEQYF.

This clonotype appeared a few times. This chain links TRBV5-6 with TRBJ2-2, with D unresolved. The ends were cut back, 4 bases at V and 7 bases at J, with 17 bases in the middle. This CDR3 contains 15 residues. Germline V gene data show CDR1 as SGHDT and CDR2 as YYEEEE. This CDR3 is CASSPRYSSSGELFF. The CDR3 bases are TGTGCCAGCAGCCCTAGATACAGTTCGAGCGGGGAGCTGTTTTTT.

This clonotype was counted ten times or more. For the CDR3, the DNA is TGTGCCAGCAGCCCGAACCCAGCTTACTACGAGCAGTACTTC. Amino acid sequence: CASSPNPAYYEQYF. This chain connects TRBV27 to TRBJ2-7; D unresolved. Germline V gives CDR1 MNHEY, CDR2 SMNVEV (reference sequence). The V and J ends lost 6 bases and 3 bases respectively, with 15 bases between them. The CDR3 is 14 residues long.

The gene calls are TRBV20-1 and TRBJ1-5, with unresolved D. The germline gives CDR1 DFQATT, CDR2 SNEGSKA (reference sequence). V was shortened by 1 base and J by 0 bases, with 7 bases between the two germline ends. This CDR3 region has 14 residues. CDR3 loop: CSARVGFSNQPQHF. The DNA for the CDR3 is TGCAGTGCTAGAGTGGGATTTAGCAATCAGCCCCAGCATTTT.

This clonotype was seen repeatedly, ten times or more. The chain employs TRBV2 and TRBJ2-5; a weak D match, TRBD2 (5 bases). The CDR3 consists of 12 residues. Trimming pared 6 bases from V and 5 bases from J, leaving 10 bases between. Per germline, CDR1 SNHLY and CDR2 FYNNEI. The CDR3 protein is CASRSRGETQYF. The CDR3 DNA reads as TGTGCCAGCAGGTCTAGAGGGGAGACCCAGTACTTC. Combining the CDR3 with reference TRBV2 and TRBJ2-5 gives the whole variable domain EPEVTQTPSHQVTQMGQEVILRCVPISNHLYFYWYRQILGQKVEFLVSFYNNEISEKSEIFDDQFSVERPDGSNFTLKIRSTKLEDSAMYFCASRSRGETQYFGPGTRLLVL.

This clonotype appeared many times. The chain is built from TRBV10-3 and TRBJ1-5; possibly TRBD1 for D (5 bases). The CDR3 loop spans 16 amino acids. Germline assignment: CDR1 ENHRY and CDR2 SYGVKD. V was shortened by 2 bases and J by 6 bases, with 17 bases between the two germline ends. CDR3 DNA sequence: TGTGCCATCAGTGAGGCGGGACCCGAAGGAGGTCAGCCCCAGCATTTT. This codes for CAISEAGPEGGQPQHF.

This clonotype was picked up a small number of times. The gene calls are TRBV10-2 and TRBJ2-7; the D gene is possibly TRBD1 (6 bases). Trimming took 8 bases from V and 7 from J, leaving 21 bases between them. The CDR3 has 14 residues. Germline V lookup: CDR1 WSHSY, CDR2 SAAADI. The CDR3 DNA is TGCGCCAGCGAACAGGGTGACAGGAGTCTGGAGCAGTACTTC. It translates to CASEQGDRSLEQYF.

This clonotype occurred many times. J is TRBJ1-5 and V is TRBV27; tentative D call: TRBD1 (6 bases). CDR1 MNHEY and CDR2 SMNVEV come from the germline V gene (reference sequence). The CDR3 is 16 residues long. Trimming pared 4 bases from V and 6 bases from J, leaving 19 bases between. In DNA form, the CDR3 reads TGTGCCAGCAGTTCAAGAACATCAGGGGAATCTCAGCCCCAGCATTTT. It codes for CASSSRTSGESQPQHF.

This clonotype was recorded many times. The V call is TRBV12-3 or TRBV12-4, the J call TRBJ2-7, with a tentative D call TRBD2 (5 bases). The length of the CDR3 is 12 residues. The ends were cut back, 6 bases at V and 4 bases at J, with 10 bases in the middle. CDR3 sequence reads: CASSQTRYEQYF. The CDR3 nucleotides read TGTGCCAGCAGCCAAACTAGATACGAGCAGTACTTC.

This clonotype was seen only a few times. The V call is TRBV28, the J call TRBJ1-3; no definite D call. The germline V gene encodes CDR1 MDHEN and CDR2 SYDVKM. This CDR3 has 13 amino acids. The germline V and J ends were trimmed by 6 bases and 0 bases, with 6 bases remaining between them. CDR3 sequence (DNA): TGTGCCAGCAGCTCGACCTCTGGAAACACCATATATTTT. Amino acid sequence: CASSSTSGNTIYF. Full variable domain (missing parts from reference TRBV28 and TRBJ1-3): DVKVTQSSRYLVKRTGEKVFLECVQDMDHENMFWYRQDPGLGLRLIYFSYDVKMKEKGDIPEGYSVSREKKERFSLILESASTNQTSMYLCASSSTSGNTIYFGEGSWLTVV.

This clonotype was counted at least ten times. The V call is TRBV9, the J call TRBJ2-7, with 9 bases that match TRBD1. Germline trimming cut 3 bases from V and 3 bases from J; bases unmatched to any gene: 7. Germline V gene data show CDR1 as SGDLS and CDR2 as YYNGEE. The CDR3 has 15 residues. This CDR3 is CASSGPGQGFYEQYF. The CDR3 DNA reads as TGTGCCAGCAGCGGACCGGGACAGGGATTCTACGAGCAGTACTTC.

This clonotype came up many times. This chain links TRBV5-6 with TRBJ1-5; D not certain. The CDR3 spans 12 residues. Germline CDR1 is SGHDT and CDR2 is YYEEEE. V lost 1 base and J lost 10, with 9 bases in between. Written as DNA, the CDR3 is TGTGCCAGCAGCTTGTTTCTCGGCCCCCAGCATTTT. Protein sequence: CASSLFLGPQHF.

This clonotype was detected only a few times. The rearrangement joins TRBV30 to TRBJ2-2; TRBD2 agrees at 8 bases. The length of the CDR3 is 15 residues. After removal of 0 bases from V and 5 bases from J, the junction contained 5 bases not matched to a gene. The germline gives CDR1 GTSNPN, CDR2 SVGIG (reference sequence). The CDR3 DNA reads as TGTGCCTGGAGTGTATCCGGGAGGGGGACCGGGGAGCTGTTTTTT. Residues: CAWSVSGRGTGELFF.

This clonotype was recorded at least ten times. The chain carries TRBV28 and TRBJ2-3; TRBD2 is a possible D gene (5 bases). Germline values: CDR1 MDHEN, CDR2 SYDVKM. V was trimmed by 2 bases and J by 3 bases, leaving 9 bases between them. The CDR3 runs to 14 residues. The CDR3 DNA reads TGTGCCAGCAGTTTACGGACTTCAACAGATACGCAGTATTTT. Protein: CASSLRTSTDTQYF. The entire variable domain, with the rest obtained from reference TRBV28 and TRBJ2-3, is as follows: DVKVTQSSRYLVKRTGEKVFLECVQDMDHENMFWYRQDPGLGLRLIYFSYDVKMKEKGDIPEGYSVSREKKERFSLILESASTNQTSMYLCASSLRTSTDTQYFGPGTRLTVL.

The sample holds many counts of this clonotype. The chain joins TRBV16 to TRBJ1-2, with 8 bases identical to TRBD1. In germline, CDR1 is KGHSY, CDR2 FQNENV. The CDR3 extends over 18 amino acids. V was clipped by 4 bases and J by 3 bases; unmatched bases: 16. This chain's CDR3 is CASSPAGGRRRGDYGYTF. The CDR3 region has the DNA TGTGCCAGCAGCCCCGCAGGGGGCAGAAGGAGGGGGGACTATGGCTACACCTTC.

Remarks on this clonotype: This may be a read error, as it is one base from a much larger clone. The chain carries TRBV28 and TRBJ2-2, with 9 bases fitting TRBD2. Germline CDR1 reads MDHEN; CDR2 reads SYDVKM. The CDR3 loop spans 14 amino acids. CDR3 DNA sequence: TGTGTCAGCAGTTTCGGCGGGAGGGCCGGGGAGCTGTTTTTT. This gives the protein CVSSFGGRAGELFF.

There are many counts of this clonotype. The chain carries TRBV7-2 and TRBJ2-7, with D unclear. V gave up 5 bases and J gave up 3 bases, with 8 bases separating them. Germline V CDR1 and CDR2: SGHTA, FQGNSA. The CDR3 runs to 12 residues. CDR3 amino acids: CASSPGNYEQYF. CDR3 DNA sequence: TGTGCCAGCAGCCCAGGAAACTACGAGCAGTACTTC. Looking up the rest from reference TRBV7-2 and TRBJ2-7 gives the full variable domain: GAGVSQSPSNKVTEKGKDVELRCDPISGHTALYWYRQSLGQGLEFLIYFQGNSAPDKSGLPSDRFSAERTGGSVSTLTIQRTQQEDSAVYLCASSPGNYEQYFGPGTRLTVT.

This clonotype was picked up many times. J is TRBJ2-5 and V is TRBV6-1, with 9 nucleotides matching TRBD2. After removal of 1 base from V and 4 bases from J, the junction contained 4 bases not matched to a gene. The CDR3 is made up of 15 amino acids. Germline loops: CDR1 MNHNS, CDR2 SASEGT. The CDR3 region is CASSEVGGGGETQYF. CDR3 coding DNA: TGTGCCAGCAGTGAAGTTGGCGGGGGGGGAGAGACCCAGTACTTC.

The table lists this clonotype with many counts. V usage is TRBV30 and J usage is TRBJ2-7, with D possibly being TRBD1 (6 bases). The CDR3 has 13 amino acids. The ends were cut back, 0 bases at V and 2 bases at J, with 8 bases in the middle. CDR1 is GTSNPN and CDR2 is SVGIG in the germline V gene (reference sequence). This CDR3 is CAWSVNRAYEQYF. In nucleotides, the CDR3 is TGTGCCTGGAGTGTAAACAGGGCCTACGAGCAGTACTTC.

This clonotype was seen many times. The genes are TRBV29-1 and TRBJ2-1, with a possible D match to TRBD2 (5 bases). Trimming pared 3 bases from V and 1 base from J, leaving 13 bases between. Per germline, CDR1 SQVTM and CDR2 ANQGSEA. The CDR3 covers 15 residues. The CDR3 loop reads CSVDGEVVSYNEQFF. In nucleotides, the CDR3 is TGCAGCGTTGACGGGGAAGTAGTATCCTACAATGAGCAGTTCTTC.

This clonotype was observed many times. The chain carries TRBV11-2 and TRBJ2-7; 9 bases map to TRBD2. V gave up 6 bases and J gave up 7 bases; unmatched junction bases: 10. This CDR3 region has 14 residues. Germline V lookup: CDR1 SGHAT, CDR2 FQNNGV. The CDR3 region is CASRPIAGAWEQYF. The CDR3 bases are TGTGCCAGCAGACCCATAGCGGGAGCTTGGGAGCAGTACTTC.

This clonotype was counted at least ten times. V gene TRBV13 combines with J gene TRBJ1-1, with 7 bases identical to TRBD1. Germline trimming cut 0 bases from V and 2 bases from J; bases unmatched to any gene: 3. The CDR3 spans 15 residues. CDR1 is PRHDT and CDR2 is FYEKMQ in the germline V gene (reference sequence). The CDR3 DNA reads as TGTGCCAGCAGCTTAGGAGGGACAGCAAACACTGAAGCTTTCTTT. Protein sequence: CASSLGGTANTEAFF.

The rearrangement joins TRBV5-1 to TRBJ2-1; D is ambiguous. Trimming took 4 bases from V and 1 from J, leaving 15 bases between them. This CDR3 is 16 amino acids long. The V gene's germline CDR1 is SGHRS and CDR2 YFSETQ. The CDR3, as DNA: TGCGCCAGCAGCCGAACCCCCCTAGGATCCTACAATGAGCAGTTCTTC. Encoded protein: CASSRTPLGSYNEQFF.